These T cell receptor beta chains were read from a single sample in a study of sequential checkpoint blockade in melanoma. Using immunoSEQ multiplex PCR, the repertoire was profiled, and TCRdb retains in-frame clones only, with some absent. The sample records around 11,000 clones, roughly three fifths being singletons. The specimen comprised CD8+ T cells sorted from blood (inferred from file names), sampled from a patient given nivolumab and ipilimumab in sequence. These TCRs come from a human donor with melanoma. Both conserved end residues are trimmed from each CDR3. Where a row states a size, it is once, few, many or the class of an expanded clone; other rows omit it.

medium-sized | TRBJ1-3 | TRBV27 | ASSLGRGNTIY
NA | TRBJ2-2 | TRBV5-1 | ASSFTGENTGELF
NA | TRBJ2-7 | TRBV30 | AWSVAGGPYEQY
NA | TRBJ2-5 | TRBV5-4 | ASREDGQETQY
NA | TRBJ1-5 | TRBV6-5 | ASSLNQGQPQH
few | TRBJ1-5 | TRBV7-9 | ASSSDRDQPQH
NA | TRBJ2-1 | TRBV27 | ASASVHSYNEQF
NA | TRBJ2-6 | TRBV7-9 | ASSLVTQAPSGANVLT
once | TRBJ1-5 | TRBV27 | ASSLRVYSNQPQH
few | TRBJ2-7 | TRBV4-2 | ASSPRTSGRSYEQY
NA | TRBJ2-1 | TRBV2 | ASTEGTSGSTSYNEQF
NA | TRBJ1-4 | TRBV9 | ASSPGGKSNEKLF
once | TRBJ2-3 | TRBV5-1 | ASSLVWSDSDTQY
NA | TRBJ2-7 | TRBV4-3 | ASSQDGGSYEQY
NA | TRBJ2-7 | TRBV27 | ASRLTRFYEQY
NA | TRBJ1-4 | TRBV2 | ASSVRTGGEKLF
NA | TRBJ2-3 | TRBV7-3 | ASSPGESGGDTQY
NA | TRBJ2-1 | TRBV6-5 | ASSTGLAVYNEQF
NA | TRBJ2-1 | TRBV5-1 | ASSPLAGGSNNEQF
few | TRBJ1-1 | TRBV28 | ASSPPETEAF
NA | TRBJ2-7 | TRBV5-4 | ASSLAAIRHKGQY
NA | TRBJ1-5 | TRBV28 | ASSLGQLVHQPQH
NA | NA | TRBV7-2 | ASSLGLSGALYEQY
NA | TRBJ1-1 | TRBV28 | ASSGTPRTPLNTEAF
NA | TRBJ2-2 | TRBV2 | ASSAGQGPNTGELF
few | TRBJ1-3 | TRBV6-1 | ASSESPGSGNTIY
NA | TRBJ2-1 | TRBV12-5 | ASGVSSYNEQF
few | TRBJ1-1 | TRBV5-6 | ASSFQTGMNTEAF
NA | TRBJ2-7 | TRBV27 | ASSSGPFYEQY
NA | TRBJ2-5 | TRBV29-1 | SVAPGVETQY
NA | TRBJ1-2 | TRBV9 | ASSAQLGYT
NA | TRBJ2-1 | TRBV2 | ASSDYRGLDNEQF
NA | TRBJ2-1 | TRBV29-1 | SVEGAGPYNEQF